This T cell receptor (beta chain) was obtained from a study of shared clonotypes between healthy human individuals. Whole-study findings and limits: Shared clonotypes: approximately 4.5% naive CD4, under 4% naive CD8, 2% to 2.5% memory CD4, more than 0.3% memory CD8. Naive subsets, compared against memory subsets, generally had larger estimated richness values.

Division of CD4+ cells produced a CD45RA+ naive subset and a CD45RA-negative memory subset. Produced via immunoSEQ multiplex PCR; TCRdb's table is partial and in-frame only. Of 2 million to 3 million clones listed, approximately 94% are singletons. Comment on this clone: Its antigen remains unidentified.

The CDR3 contains 18 residues. CDR1 and CDR2 (germline): SGHVS, FNYEAQ. V gave up 3 bases and J gave up 4 bases; unmatched junction bases: 16. The source of this sequence is a man younger than 35 in good health. Some clones in this sample may be carry-over from other donors' samples. The sequenced sample was naive CD4+ T cells from PBMCs. Indicated subset: CD45RA+ positively selected. The rearrangement uses TRBV7-6 and TRBJ2-5; 8 bases are a match to TRBD2. The DNA for the CDR3 is TGTGCCAGCAGCTTCGTTTCAGGGCGGGAGGCAGTAGCAGAGACCCAGTACTTC. Its translation is CASSFVSGREAVAETQYF.